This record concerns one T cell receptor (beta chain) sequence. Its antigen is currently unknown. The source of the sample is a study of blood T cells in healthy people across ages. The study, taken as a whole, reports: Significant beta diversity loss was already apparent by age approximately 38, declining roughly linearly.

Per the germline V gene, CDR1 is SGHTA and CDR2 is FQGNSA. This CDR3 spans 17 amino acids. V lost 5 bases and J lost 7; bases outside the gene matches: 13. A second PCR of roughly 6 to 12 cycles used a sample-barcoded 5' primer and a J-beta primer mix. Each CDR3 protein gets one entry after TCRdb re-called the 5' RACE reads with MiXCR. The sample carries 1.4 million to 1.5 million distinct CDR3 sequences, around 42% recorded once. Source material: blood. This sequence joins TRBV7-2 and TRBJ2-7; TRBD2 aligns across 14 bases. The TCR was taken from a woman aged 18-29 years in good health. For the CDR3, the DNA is TGTGCCAGCAGCCTGAGACTAGCGGGGGGGACCTACAATGAGCAGTACTTC. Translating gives CASSLRLAGGTYNEQYF. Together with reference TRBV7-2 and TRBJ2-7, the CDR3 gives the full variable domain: GAGVSQSPSNKVTEKGKDVELRCDPISGHTALYWYRQSLGQGLEFLIYFQGNSAPDKSGLPSDRFSAERTGGSVSTLTIQRTQQEDSAVYLCASSLRLAGGTYNEQYFGPGTRLTVT.